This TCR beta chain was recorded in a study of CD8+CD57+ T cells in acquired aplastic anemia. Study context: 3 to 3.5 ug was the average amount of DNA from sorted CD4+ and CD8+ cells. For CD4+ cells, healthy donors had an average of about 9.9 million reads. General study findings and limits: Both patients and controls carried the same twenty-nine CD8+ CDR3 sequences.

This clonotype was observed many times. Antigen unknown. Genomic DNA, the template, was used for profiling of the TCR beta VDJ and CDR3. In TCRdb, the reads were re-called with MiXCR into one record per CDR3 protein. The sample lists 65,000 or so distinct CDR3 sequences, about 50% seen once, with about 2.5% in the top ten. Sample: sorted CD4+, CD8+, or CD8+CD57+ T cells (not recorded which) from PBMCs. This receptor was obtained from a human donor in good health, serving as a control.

CDR3 sequence (DNA): TGTGCCAGCCAGGGCGGGGGGATGGGAGGCTACACCTTC. Translation gives CASQGGGMGGYTF. V usage is TRBV2 and J usage is TRBJ1-2; D may be TRBD1 (5 bases). Germline V gives CDR1 SNHLY, CDR2 FYNNEI. The CDR3 spans 13 residues. Trimming pared 8 bases from V and 8 bases from J, leaving 18 bases between.